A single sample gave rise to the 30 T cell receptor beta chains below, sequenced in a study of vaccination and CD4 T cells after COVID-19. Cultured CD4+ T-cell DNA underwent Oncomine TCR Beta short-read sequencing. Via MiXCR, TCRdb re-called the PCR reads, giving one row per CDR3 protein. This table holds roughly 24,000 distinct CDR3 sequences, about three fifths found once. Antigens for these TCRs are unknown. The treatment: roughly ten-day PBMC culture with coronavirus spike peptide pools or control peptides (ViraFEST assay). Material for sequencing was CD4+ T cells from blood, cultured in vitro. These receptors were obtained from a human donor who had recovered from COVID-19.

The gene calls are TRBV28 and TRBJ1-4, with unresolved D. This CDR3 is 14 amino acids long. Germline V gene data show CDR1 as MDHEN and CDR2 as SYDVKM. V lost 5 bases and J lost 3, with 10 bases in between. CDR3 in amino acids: CASSPGGANEKLFF. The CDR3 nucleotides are TGTGCCAGCAGTCCGGGAGGAGCTAATGAAAAACTGTTTTTT.

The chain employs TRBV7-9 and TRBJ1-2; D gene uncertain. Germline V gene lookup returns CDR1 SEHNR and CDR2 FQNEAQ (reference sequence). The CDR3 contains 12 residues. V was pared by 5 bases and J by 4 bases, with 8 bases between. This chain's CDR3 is CASSLRVYGYTF. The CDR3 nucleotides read TGTGCCAGCAGCCTAAGGGTCTATGGCTACACCTTC.

The CDR3 sequence: CASSLSSPISGELFF. The CDR3 DNA is TGTGCCAGCAGCTTATCCTCCCCGATTTCCGGGGAGCTGTTTTTT. V and J are TRBV7-9 and TRBJ2-2; D gene unclear. The CDR3 runs to 15 residues. V lost 2 bases and J 6 bases, leaving 13 bases between the germline ends. Germline V CDR1 and CDR2: SEHNR, FQNEAQ (reference sequence).

CDR3 sequence: CASSLLGTGILEQYF. CDR3 DNA: TGTGCCAGCAGTTTGTTAGGGACAGGGATTCTGGAGCAGTACTTC. The rearrangement joins TRBV12-3 or TRBV12-4 to TRBJ2-7, with TRBD1 matching over 9 bases. The length of the CDR3 is 15 residues. J lost 7 bases, V lost 3 bases, and 10 bases had no gene match.

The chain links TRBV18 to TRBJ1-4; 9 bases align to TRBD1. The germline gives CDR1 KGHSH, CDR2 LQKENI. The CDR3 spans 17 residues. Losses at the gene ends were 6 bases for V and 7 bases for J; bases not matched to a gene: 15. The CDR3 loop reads CASSPVTGGTPSEKLFF. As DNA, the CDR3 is TGTGCCAGCTCCCCCGTGACAGGGGGTACCCCGAGTGAAAAACTGTTTTTT.

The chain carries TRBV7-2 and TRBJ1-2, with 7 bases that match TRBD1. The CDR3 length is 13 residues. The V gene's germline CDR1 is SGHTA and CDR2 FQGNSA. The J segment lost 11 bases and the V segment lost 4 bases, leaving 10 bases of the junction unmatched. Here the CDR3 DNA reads TGTGCCAGCAGCTCCCAACAGGGGTCGAGATACACCTTC. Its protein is CASSSQQGSRYTF.

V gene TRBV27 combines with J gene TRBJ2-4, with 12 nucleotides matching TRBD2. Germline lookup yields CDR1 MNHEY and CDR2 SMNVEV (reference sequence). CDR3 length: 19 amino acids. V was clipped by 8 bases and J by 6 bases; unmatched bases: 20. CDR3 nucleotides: TGTGCCAGCGGCACTTCCCTTCATCTAGCGGGAGGGCCTAGAAACATTCAGTACTTC. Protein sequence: CASGTSLHLAGGPRNIQYF.

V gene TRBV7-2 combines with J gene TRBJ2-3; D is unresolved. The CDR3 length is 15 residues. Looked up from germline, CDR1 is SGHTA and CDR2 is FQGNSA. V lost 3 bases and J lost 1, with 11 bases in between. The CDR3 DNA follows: TGTGCCAGCAGCTTTGACTCCTCTGGCACAGATACGCAGTATTTT. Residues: CASSFDSSGTDTQYF. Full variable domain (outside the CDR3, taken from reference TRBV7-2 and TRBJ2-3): GAGVSQSPSNKVTEKGKDVELRCDPISGHTALYWYRQSLGQGLEFLIYFQGNSAPDKSGLPSDRFSAERTGGSVSTLTIQRTQQEDSAVYLCASSFDSSGTDTQYFGPGTRLTVL.

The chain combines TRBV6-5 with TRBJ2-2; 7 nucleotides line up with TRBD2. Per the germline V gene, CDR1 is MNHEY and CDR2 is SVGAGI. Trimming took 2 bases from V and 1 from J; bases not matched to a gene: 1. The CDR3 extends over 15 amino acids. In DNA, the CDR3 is TGTGCCAGCAGTTACGAGCGGGAGAACACCGGGGAGCTGTTTTTT. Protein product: CASSYERENTGELFF.

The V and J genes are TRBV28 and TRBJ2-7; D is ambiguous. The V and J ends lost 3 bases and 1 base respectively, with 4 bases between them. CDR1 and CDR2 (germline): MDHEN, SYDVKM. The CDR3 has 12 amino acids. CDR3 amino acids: CASSFWSYEQYF. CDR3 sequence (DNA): TGTGCCAGCAGTTTCTGGTCCTACGAGCAGTACTTC.

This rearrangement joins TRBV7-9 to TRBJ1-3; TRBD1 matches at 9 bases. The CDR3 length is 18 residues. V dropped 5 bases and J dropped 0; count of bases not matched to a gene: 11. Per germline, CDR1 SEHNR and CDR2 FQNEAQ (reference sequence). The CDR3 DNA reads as TGTGCCAGCAGCCCTGATATGGGGACAGGGTTCTCTGGAAACACCATATATTTT. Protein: CASSPDMGTGFSGNTIYF.

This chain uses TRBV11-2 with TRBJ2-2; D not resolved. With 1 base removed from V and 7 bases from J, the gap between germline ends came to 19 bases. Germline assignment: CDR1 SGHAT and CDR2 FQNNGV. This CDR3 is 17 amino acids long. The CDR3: CASSLAGSLVPYGELFF. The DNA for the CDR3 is TGTGCCAGCAGCTTAGCGGGTTCGCTAGTACCATACGGGGAGCTGTTTTTT.

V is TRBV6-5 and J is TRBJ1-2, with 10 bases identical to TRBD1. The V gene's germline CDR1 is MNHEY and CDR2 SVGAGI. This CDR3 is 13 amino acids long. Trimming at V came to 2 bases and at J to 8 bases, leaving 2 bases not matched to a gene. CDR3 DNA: TGTGCCAGCAGTTACGGGACAGGGGCCGGCTACACCTTC. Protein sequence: CASSYGTGAGYTF.

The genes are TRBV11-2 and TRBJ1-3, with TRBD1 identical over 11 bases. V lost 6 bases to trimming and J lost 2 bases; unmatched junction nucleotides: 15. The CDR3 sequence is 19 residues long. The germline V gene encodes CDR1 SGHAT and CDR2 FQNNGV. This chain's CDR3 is CASSPRDWTGGLAGNTIYF. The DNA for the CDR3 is TGTGCCAGCAGTCCTCGAGACTGGACAGGGGGCTTGGCTGGAAACACCATATATTTT.

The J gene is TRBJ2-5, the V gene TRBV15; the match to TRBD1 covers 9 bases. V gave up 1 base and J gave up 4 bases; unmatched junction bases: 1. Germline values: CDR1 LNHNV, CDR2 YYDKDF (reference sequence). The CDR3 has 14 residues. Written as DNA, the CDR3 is TGTGCCACCAGCAGAGGGGGACAGGGAGAGACCCAGTACTTC. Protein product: CATSRGGQGETQYF.

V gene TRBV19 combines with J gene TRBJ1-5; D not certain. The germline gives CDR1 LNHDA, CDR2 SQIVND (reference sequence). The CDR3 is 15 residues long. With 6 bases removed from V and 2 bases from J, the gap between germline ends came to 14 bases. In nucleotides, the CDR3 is TGTGCCAGTAGCCGTCTTGCGGATGGCAATCAGCCCCAGCATTTT. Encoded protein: CASSRLADGNQPQHF.

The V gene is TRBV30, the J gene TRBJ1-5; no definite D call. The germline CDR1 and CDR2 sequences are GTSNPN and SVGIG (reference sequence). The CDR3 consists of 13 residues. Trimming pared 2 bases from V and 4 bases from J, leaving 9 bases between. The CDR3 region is CAWSYSENQPQHF. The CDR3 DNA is TGTGCCTGGAGTTACAGCGAAAATCAGCCCCAGCATTTT.

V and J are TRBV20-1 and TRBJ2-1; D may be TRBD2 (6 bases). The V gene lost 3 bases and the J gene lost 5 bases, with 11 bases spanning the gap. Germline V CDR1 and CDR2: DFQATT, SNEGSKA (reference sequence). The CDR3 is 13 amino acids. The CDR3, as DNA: TGCAGTGCTAGTAGGACTACCCACAATGAGCAGTTCTTC. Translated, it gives CSASRTTHNEQFF.

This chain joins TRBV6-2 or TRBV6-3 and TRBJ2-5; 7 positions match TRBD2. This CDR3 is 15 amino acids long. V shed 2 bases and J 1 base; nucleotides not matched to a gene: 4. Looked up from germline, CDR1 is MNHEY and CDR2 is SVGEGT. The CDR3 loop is CASSYAGRSQETQYF. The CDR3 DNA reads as TGTGCCAGCAGTTACGCCGGGAGGTCCCAAGAGACCCAGTACTTC.

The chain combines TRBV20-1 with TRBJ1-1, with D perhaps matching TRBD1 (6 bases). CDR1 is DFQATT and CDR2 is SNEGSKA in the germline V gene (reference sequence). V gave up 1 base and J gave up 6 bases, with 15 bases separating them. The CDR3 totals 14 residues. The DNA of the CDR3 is TGCAGTGCTAGAGGAAAACGGGGGGCCCCTGAAGCTTTCTTT. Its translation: CSARGKRGAPEAFF.

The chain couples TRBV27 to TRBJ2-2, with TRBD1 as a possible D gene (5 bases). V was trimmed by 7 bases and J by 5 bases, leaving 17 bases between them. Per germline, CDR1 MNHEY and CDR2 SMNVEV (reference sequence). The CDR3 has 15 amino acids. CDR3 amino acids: CASTRVPPETGELFF. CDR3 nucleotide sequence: TGTGCCAGCACCAGGGTCCCTCCTGAAACCGGGGAGCTGTTTTTT.

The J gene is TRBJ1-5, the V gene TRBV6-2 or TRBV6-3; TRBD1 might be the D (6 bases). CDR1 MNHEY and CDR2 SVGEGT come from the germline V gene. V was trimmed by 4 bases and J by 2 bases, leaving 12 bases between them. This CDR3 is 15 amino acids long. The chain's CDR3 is CASSWGGGGNQPQHF. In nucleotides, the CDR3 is TGTGCCAGCAGTTGGGGGGGCGGTGGCAATCAGCCCCAGCATTTT.

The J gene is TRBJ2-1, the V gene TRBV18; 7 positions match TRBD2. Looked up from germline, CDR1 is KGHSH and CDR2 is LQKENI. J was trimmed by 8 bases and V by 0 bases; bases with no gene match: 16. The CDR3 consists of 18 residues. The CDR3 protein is CASSPPGRGRILPHEQFF. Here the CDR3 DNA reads TGTGCCAGCTCACCACCGGGCCGCGGGAGAATTCTACCCCATGAGCAGTTCTTC. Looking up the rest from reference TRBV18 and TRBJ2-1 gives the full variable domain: NAGVMQNPRHLVRRRGQEARLRCSPMKGHSHVYWYRQLPEEGLKFMVYLQKENIIDESGMPKERFSAEFPKEGPSILRIQQVVRGDSAAYFCASSPPGRGRILPHEQFFGPGTRLTVL.

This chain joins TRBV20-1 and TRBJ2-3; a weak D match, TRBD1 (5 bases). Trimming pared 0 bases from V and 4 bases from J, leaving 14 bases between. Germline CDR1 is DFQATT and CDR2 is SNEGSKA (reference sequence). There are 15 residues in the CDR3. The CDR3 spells CSARDRTRAADTQYF. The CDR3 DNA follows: TGCAGTGCTAGAGATAGGACCAGGGCGGCAGATACGCAGTATTTT.

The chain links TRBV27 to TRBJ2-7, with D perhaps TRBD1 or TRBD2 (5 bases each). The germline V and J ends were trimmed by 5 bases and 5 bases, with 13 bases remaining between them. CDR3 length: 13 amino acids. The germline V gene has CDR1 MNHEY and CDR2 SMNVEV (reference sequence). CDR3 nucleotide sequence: TGTGCCAGCAGTCTACTGGGACGTAACGAGCAGTACTTC. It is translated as CASSLLGRNEQYF.

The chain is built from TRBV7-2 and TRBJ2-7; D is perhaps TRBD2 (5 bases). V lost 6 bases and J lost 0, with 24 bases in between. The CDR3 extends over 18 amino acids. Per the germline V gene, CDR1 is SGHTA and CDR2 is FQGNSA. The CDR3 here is CASRQKGVSGQSSYEQYF. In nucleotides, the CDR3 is TGTGCCAGCAGACAAAAGGGCGTGAGCGGCCAGAGCTCCTACGAGCAGTACTTC.

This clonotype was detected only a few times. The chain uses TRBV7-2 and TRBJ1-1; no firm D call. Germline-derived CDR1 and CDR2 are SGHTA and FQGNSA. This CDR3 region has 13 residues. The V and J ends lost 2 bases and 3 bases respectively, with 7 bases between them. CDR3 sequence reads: CASSLKIDTEAFF. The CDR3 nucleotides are TGTGCCAGCAGCTTAAAGATCGACACTGAAGCTTTCTTT.

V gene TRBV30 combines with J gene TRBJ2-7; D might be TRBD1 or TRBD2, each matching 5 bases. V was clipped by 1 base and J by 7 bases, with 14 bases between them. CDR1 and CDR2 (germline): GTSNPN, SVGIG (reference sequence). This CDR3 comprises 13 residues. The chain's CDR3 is CAWSETRDGEQYF. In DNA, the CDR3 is TGTGCCTGGAGTGAGACAAGGGACGGAGAGCAGTACTTC.

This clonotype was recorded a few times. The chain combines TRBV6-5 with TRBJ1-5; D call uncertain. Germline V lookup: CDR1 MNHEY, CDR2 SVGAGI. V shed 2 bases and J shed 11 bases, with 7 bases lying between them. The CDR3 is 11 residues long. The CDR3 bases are TGTGCCAGCAGTTACAGTAGAACCCAGCATTTT. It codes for CASSYSRTQHF.

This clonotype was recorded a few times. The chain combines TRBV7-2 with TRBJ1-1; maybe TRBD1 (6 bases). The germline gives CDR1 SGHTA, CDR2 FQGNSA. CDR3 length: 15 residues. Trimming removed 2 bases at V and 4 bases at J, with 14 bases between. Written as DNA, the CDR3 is TGTGCCAGCAGCTTACCAATCGGAGGGGGCACTGAAGCTTTCTTT. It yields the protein CASSLPIGGGTEAFF.